A selection of T cell receptor beta chains follows, all from one sample in a study of T cell clonotyping in hematopoietic cell transplantation. Assay: immunoSEQ multiplex PCR; the TCRdb copy retains only in-frame clones and omits some. The sample has approximately 44,000 clones, around 94% seen once. Sequencing used peripheral blood mononuclear cells. Receptors were obtained from a woman in her fifties or sixties in good health. Some clones in this sample may be carry-over from other donors' samples. The CDR3 runs from the conserved cysteine through the conserved F or W. D genes are given only for firm matches. A row's size may be missing; if present it is once, few, many or a size class.

J	D	size	V	DNA	CDR3
TRBJ1-1	.	.	TRBV19	TGTGCCAGTAGTATGAGCCATCCAGGGGCTGAAGCTTTCTTT	CASSMSHPGAEAFF
TRBJ2-7	.	.	TRBV14	TGTGCCAGCAGCCTATCCGGGACCGCAACCTACGAGCAGTACTTC	CASSLSGTATYEQYF
TRBJ1-2	.	.	TRBV11-3	TGTGCCAGCAGCTTACAAGACAACTATGGCTACACCTTC	CASSLQDNYGYTF
TRBJ2-2	.	.	TRBV18	TGTGCCAGCTCACCGGGGCTTACCGGGGAGCTGTTTTTT	CASSPGLTGELFF
TRBJ1-3	TRBD1	.	TRBV7-9	TGTGCCAGCAGCGGGGGACAGTACTCTGGAAACACCATATATTTT	CASSGGQYSGNTIYF
TRBJ1-2	TRBD1	.	TRBV13	TGTGCCAGCACCCAGGGGGGGACAGGGCGAGCCTATGGCTACACCTTC	CASTQGGTGRAYGYTF
TRBJ2-5	TRBD2	.	TRBV19	TGTGCCAGTAGTATAGCCCTCGGGACTAGCGGGGGCCTTTACCAAGAGACCCAGTACTTC	CASSIALGTSGGLYQETQYF
TRBJ2-2	TRBD2	.	TRBV7-8	TGTGCCAGCAGCTTAGGGGGCGGGGGAGGACTCAACACCGGGGAGCTGTTTTTT	CASSLGGGGGLNTGELFF
TRBJ2-1	TRBD2	.	TRBV6-1	TGTGCCAGCAGTGAAGTCAGCGGGGGCTACAATGAGCAGTTCTTC	CASSEVSGGYNEQFF
TRBJ2-7	TRBD1	.	TRBV2	TGTGCCAGCATGGGTCTATGGGGGACAGATGAGGTGAACGAGCAGTACTTC	CASMGLWGTDEVNEQYF
TRBJ2-3	.	.	TRBV14	TGTGCCAGCAGCCCGACAGATCTGGCCACAGATACGCAGTATTTT	CASSPTDLATDTQYF
TRBJ1-1	.	.	TRBV5-4	TGTGCCAGCAGCTCTTCGGCCACTGAAGCTTTCTTT	CASSSSATEAFF
TRBJ2-5	.	.	TRBV4-1	TGCGCCAGCAGTATCGGGACCCTGGGGACAGAGACCCAGTACTTC	CASSIGTLGTETQYF
TRBJ1-1	.	once	TRBV4-1	TGCGCCAGCAGCCAAGCCAAAGGACGGGAGGGCACTGAAGCTTTCTTT	CASSQAKGREGTEAFF
TRBJ2-4	TRBD2	.	TRBV9	TGTGCCAGCAGCGTAGCTCCGGGAGGGTTGACCAAAAACATTCAGTACTTC	CASSVAPGGLTKNIQYF
TRBJ2-5	TRBD1	.	TRBV19	TGTGCCAGTAGTCCCGGACAGGAGAGGGGCTTCCAAGAGACCCAGTACTTC	CASSPGQERGFQETQYF
TRBJ1-6	TRBD1	.	TRBV19	TGTGCCAGTAGTACCGCCGGACAGGGTAATTCACCCCTCCACTTT	CASSTAGQGNSPLHF
TRBJ1-2	.	.	TRBV10-3	TGTGCCATCAGTGCTCAGGGCTCTGGCTACACCTTC	CAISAQGSGYTF
TRBJ1-5	.	.	TRBV7-2	TGTGCCAGCAGCTTAGTGGGGGTCGATAATCAGCCCCAGCATTTT	CASSLVGVDNQPQHF
TRBJ1-3	TRBD1	.	TRBV7-2	TGTGCCAGCAGCTTGGAGGGGACAGCTGGAAACACCATATATTTT	CASSLEGTAGNTIYF
TRBJ2-3	TRBD2	once	TRBV11-1	TGTGCCAGCAGCTCCGGACTAGCGGGGAGGGGAGATACGCAGTATTTT	CASSSGLAGRGDTQYF
TRBJ1-4	TRBD1	.	TRBV5-1	TGCGCCAGCAGCTTGGACAGGGGGCTAGAAGAAAAACTGTTTTTT	CASSLDRGLEEKLFF
TRBJ2-5	.	.	TRBV7-2	TGTGCCAGCAGCGGGAGACAGCGCGCCCAAGAGACCCAGTACTTC	CASSGRQRAQETQYF
TRBJ2-4	.	.	TRBV19	TGTGCCAGTAGTATAGTATTACATGGACTAGCCAAAAACATTCAGTACTTC	CASSIVLHGLAKNIQYF
TRBJ2-5	.	.	TRBV7-2	TGTGCCAGCAGCAATGTCTTTGAGACCCAGTACTTC	CASSNVFETQYF
TRBJ1-4	TRBD1	.	TRBV5-1	TGCGCCAGCAGCCGTACAGGGGGAACTGAAAAACTGTTTTTT	CASSRTGGTEKLFF
TRBJ2-5	.	.	TRBV5-4	TGTGCCAGCAGCGTTCCGGGCCCCTGGGAGACCCAGTACTTC	CASSVPGPWETQYF
TRBJ2-1	TRBD1	.	TRBV25-1	TGTGCCAGCAGTGATACAGGGGTCTCCTACAATGAGCAGTTCTTC	CASSDTGVSYNEQFF
TRBJ2-1	TRBD1	.	TRBV4-3	TGCGCCAGCAGCCCGTCCCGGGACAGGGAGCAGTTCTTC	CASSPSRDREQFF
TRBJ2-2	.	once	TRBV7-2	TGTGCCAGCAGCTTATTAAACTCCGGGGAGCTGTTTTTT	CASSLLNSGELFF
TRBJ2-1	.	.	TRBV7-2	TGTGCCAGCAGCTTAAGGGGCCAGTACAATGAGCAGTTCTTC	CASSLRGQYNEQFF
TRBJ2-7	.	.	TRBV5-6	TGTGCCAGCAGTTTACTCCGGGGCTACGAGCAGTACTTC	CASSLLRGYEQYF
TRBJ1-5	.	.	TRBV7-2	TGTGCCAGCAGCTTGGACAGCCGAAGCAATCAGCCCCAGCATTTT	CASSLDSRSNQPQHF
TRBJ1-2	TRBD1	.	TRBV28	TGTGCCAGCAGGGGACAGGGGGTCGTGAACTATGGCTACACCTTC	CASRGQGVVNYGYTF
TRBJ2-7	.	.	TRBV7-8	TGTGCCAGCAGCTTAGTTGCTTCGAGGGCGACCGGTTACGAGCAGTACTTC	CASSLVASRATGYEQYF
TRBJ1-5	.	.	TRBV11-1	TGTGCCAGCAGCCGGAATAGCAATCAGCCCCAGCATTTT	CASSRNSNQPQHF
TRBJ1-2	TRBD1	once	TRBV5-4	TGTGCCAGCAGTGTACAGGGGGCTGTTTATGGCTACACCTTC	CASSVQGAVYGYTF
TRBJ1-3	.	.	TRBV11-2	TGTGCCAGCAGCTTTGGGGGCGACGGAAACACCATATATTTT	CASSFGGDGNTIYF
TRBJ2-2	.	.	TRBV7-2	TGTGCCAGCAGCTTGCAGGTGGGGGAGCTGTTTTTT	CASSLQVGELFF
TRBJ1-2	TRBD1	.	TRBV6-5	TGTGCCAGCAGATCTCGGGACAGCAACTATGGCTACACCTTC	CASRSRDSNYGYTF
TRBJ2-3	TRBD1	.	TRBV11-1	TGTGCCAGCAGCTCTAATCCATCGGGACAGGGGGCAACAGATACGCAGTATTTT	CASSSNPSGQGATDTQYF
TRBJ2-7	TRBD1	.	TRBV28	TGTGCCAGCAGCTTTGACAGGGGATACGAGCAGTACTTC	CASSFDRGYEQYF
TRBJ1-6	.	.	TRBV15	TGTGCCACCAGCAGTGGGGAGACCTATAATTCACCCCTCCACTTT	CATSSGETYNSPLHF
TRBJ2-7	.	.	TRBV27	TGTGCCAGCAGGAACGTATGGGCGTCCTACGAGCAGTACTTC	CASRNVWASYEQYF
TRBJ2-5	.	.	TRBV5-1	TGCGCCAGCAGCTTGGATGCGACTACGGGTGAGACCCAGTACTTC	CASSLDATTGETQYF
TRBJ2-5	.	.	TRBV28	TGTGCCAGCAGTTTAAGGGGACGGGAGACCCAGTACTTC	CASSLRGRETQYF
TRBJ1-2	.	.	TRBV6-1	TGTGCCAGCAGTGAAACTTTAGGCTATGGCTACACCTTC	CASSETLGYGYTF
TRBJ2-1	TRBD2	.	TRBV7-9	TGTGCCAGCAGCACTAGCGGGGGGCCTTACAATGAGCAGTTCTTC	CASSTSGGPYNEQFF
TRBJ2-3	.	.	TRBV7-2	TGTGCCAGCAGCTTAGCGATGGGGTCCAGGGCCCAAGGGGGAGATACGCAGTATTTT	CASSLAMGSRAQGGDTQYF
TRBJ1-6	.	.	TRBV19	TGTGCCAGTACCCCCGGGGGTTCCGCTTCACCCCTCCACTTT	CASTPGGSASPLHF
TRBJ2-3	TRBD2	.	TRBV19	TGTGCCAGTAGTATAGATCACCGAGCGGGGAGCACAGATACGCAGTATTTT	CASSIDHRAGSTDTQYF
TRBJ1-4	.	.	TRBV20-1	TGCAGTGCCGGGGGGGAACGTCTGTTTTTT	CSAGGERLFF
TRBJ2-5	TRBD2	.	TRBV30	TGTGCCTGGAGCCCCGATCTAGCGGGGGGATTGGAGACCCAGTACTTC	CAWSPDLAGGLETQYF
TRBJ2-7	.	.	TRBV5-6	TGTGCCAGCAGCTTGGCCGAGAGTGTCTACGAGCAGTACTTC	CASSLAESVYEQYF